The 19 T cell receptor beta chains given below trace back to one sample, sequenced in a study of beta chain features in type 1 diabetes. General observations from the study: Among all four CD4+ subsets, Type 1 diabetes patients had TCRB CDR3s that were moderately but significantly shorter.

The antigens for these receptors are not known. All of the isolated RNA was reverse transcribed, so expressed TCRB transcripts were sequenced. Measured with immunoSEQ multiplex PCR; TCRdb has only the in-frame clones, and not every one. This sample yields about 650,000 clones, of which under 15% are seen a single time; approximately 0.11% belongs to the top ten. Sequencing was carried out using naive CD4+ T cells from blood. These receptors all stem from a man under 40 with type 1 diabetes.

The chain carries TRBV5-4 and TRBJ1-2; D is ambiguous. V dropped 0 bases and J dropped 2 bases, with 14 bases sitting between them. The CDR3 totals 16 residues. Germline CDR1 and CDR2: SGHNT and YYREEE (reference sequence). CDR3: CASSLGGALGNYGYTF. CDR3 nucleotide sequence: TGTGCCAGCAGCTTGGGTGGCGCTTTGGGAAACTATGGCTACACCTTC.

This clone showed up just a few times. The CDR3 DNA reads TGTGCCAGCAGCCTCGGGTCTGGATTCTACGAGCAGTACTTC. Translation gives CASSLGSGFYEQYF. This rearrangement joins TRBV5-4 to TRBJ2-7, with no clear D. V was cut by 4 bases and J by 3 bases, with 14 bases left in between. The CDR3 sequence is 14 residues long. The V gene's germline CDR1 is SGHNT and CDR2 YYREEE (reference sequence).

This clone was counted a few times. The chain recombines TRBV28 with TRBJ2-7; possible D gene TRBD1, 6 bases. Germline-derived CDR1 and CDR2 are MDHEN and SYDVKM. Trimming cost V 6 bases and J 0 bases, with 15 bases left between them. The CDR3 covers 15 residues. The CDR3 nucleotides read TGTGCCAGCAGCCCGACAGGAGGAAGCTCCTACGAGCAGTACTTC. It translates to CASSPTGGSSYEQYF.

This clone was detected a few times. V gene TRBV5-1 combines with J gene TRBJ2-1; 11 nucleotides agree with TRBD1. Germline CDR1 reads SGHRS; CDR2 reads YFSETQ. V lost 5 bases, J lost 2 bases, and 3 bases stayed unmatched. The CDR3 totals 15 residues. In DNA, the CDR3 is TGCGCCAGCAGACAGGGACAGGGGGCCTACAATGAGCAGTTCTTC. This codes for CASRQGQGAYNEQFF.

In this sample, this clone turned up a few times. The J gene is TRBJ2-3, the V gene TRBV14; D is unclear. The CDR3 contains 12 residues. CDR1 is SGHDN, CDR2 FVKESK, per germline. Between the trimmed V and J ends, which lost 4 bases and 7 bases, there was a span of 9 bases. CDR3 sequence reads: CASSPSSNTQYF. The CDR3, as DNA: TGTGCCAGCAGCCCCTCTTCTAATACGCAGTATTTT.

In this sample, this clone turned up a few times. This sequence joins TRBV9 and TRBJ1-5; D gene unclear. Deletions cut 0 bases from V and 9 bases from J, with 13 bases between. The CDR3 runs to 14 residues. From germline, CDR1 is SGDLS and CDR2 YYNGEE. The CDR3 here is CASSVEGLAGPQHF. In DNA form, the CDR3 reads TGTGCCAGCAGCGTAGAGGGCCTAGCGGGGCCCCAGCATTTT. Supplemented by reference TRBV9 and TRBJ1-5, the full variable domain reads DSGVTQTPKHLITATGQRVTLRCSPRSGDLSVYWYQQSLDQGLQFLIQYYNGEERAKGNILERFSAQQFPDLHSELNLSSLELGDSALYFCASSVEGLAGPQHFGDGTRLSIL.

This clone turned up a few times. This chain connects TRBV11-2 to TRBJ2-5; D uncertain. Per germline, CDR1 SGHAT and CDR2 FQNNGV. The CDR3 totals 14 residues. Trimming removed 5 bases at V and 2 bases at J, with 12 bases between. The CDR3 here is CASSPMVGQETQYF. The CDR3 nucleotides are TGTGCCAGCAGCCCGATGGTGGGACAAGAGACCCAGTACTTC.

This clone turned up a few times. The chain couples TRBV7-2 to TRBJ2-2; the D is unclear. The germline V and J ends were trimmed by 5 bases and 3 bases, with 4 bases remaining between them. Germline assignment: CDR1 SGHTA and CDR2 FQGNSA. The length of the CDR3 is 12 residues. The CDR3 loop is CASSTYTGELFF. Written as DNA, the CDR3 is TGTGCCAGCAGCACTTACACCGGGGAGCTGTTTTTT.

This clone was picked up a small number of times. The V call is TRBV25-1, the J call TRBJ1-4, with TRBD1 identical over 7 bases. CDR1 MGHDK and CDR2 SYGVNS come from the germline V gene. The CDR3 loop spans 16 amino acids. J gave up 0 bases and V 5 bases, and 6 bases lay outside the gene matches. CDR3 in DNA: TGTGCCAGCAGTCTTGGGACAGAAGCAACTAATGAAAAACTGTTTTTT. This gives the protein CASSLGTEATNEKLFF.

This clone has more than one count but fewer than ten. The V gene is TRBV9, the J gene TRBJ2-7; the D call may be TRBD1 or TRBD2 (5 bases each). From germline, CDR1 is SGDLS and CDR2 YYNGEE. V dropped 1 base and J dropped 0 bases, with 8 bases sitting between them. CDR3 length: 14 amino acids. The CDR3 DNA sequence: TGTGCCAGCAGCGTATCGGGGACCTCCTACGAGCAGTACTTC. Translated: CASSVSGTSYEQYF. Looking up the rest from reference TRBV9 and TRBJ2-7 gives the full variable domain: DSGVTQTPKHLITATGQRVTLRCSPRSGDLSVYWYQQSLDQGLQFLIQYYNGEERAKGNILERFSAQQFPDLHSELNLSSLELGDSALYFCASSVSGTSYEQYFGPGTRLTVT.

This clone came up a few times. The V and J genes are TRBV6-5 and TRBJ2-1; D gene uncertain. Germline CDR1 and CDR2: MNHEY and SVGAGI. V was pared by 0 bases and J by 0 bases, with 6 bases between. This CDR3 has 15 residues. The CDR3, as DNA: TGTGCCAGCAGTTACTCGGCAGACTCCTACAATGAGCAGTTCTTC. Translated: CASSYSADSYNEQFF.

This clone was detected a few times. This chain joins TRBV14 and TRBJ2-1, with D perhaps matching TRBD1 or TRBD2 (5 bases each). This CDR3 region has 15 residues. Germline V gene data show CDR1 as SGHDN and CDR2 as FVKESK. The ends were cut back, 3 bases at V and 1 base at J, with 10 bases in the middle. CDR3 DNA: TGTGCCAGCAGCCATGGGACCAAATCCTACAATGAGCAGTTCTTC. Translating gives CASSHGTKSYNEQFF.

The V gene is TRBV19, the J gene TRBJ1-2; D gene unclear. The CDR3 totals 15 residues. Per the germline V gene, CDR1 is LNHDA and CDR2 is SQIVND (reference sequence). Trimming pared 5 bases from V and 1 base from J, leaving 14 bases between. The CDR3 reads CASSPMDSGNYGYTF. As DNA, the CDR3 is TGTGCCAGTAGTCCGATGGACTCGGGTAACTATGGCTACACCTTC.

The CDR3: CSVQGLSGNTIYF. The CDR3 nucleotides are TGCAGCGTTCAGGGGCTCTCTGGAAACACCATATATTTT. This chain links TRBV29-1 with TRBJ1-3, with a possible D match to TRBD1 (6 bases). The CDR3 is 13 residues long. Germline CDR1 and CDR2: SQVTM and ANQGSEA. The V gene lost 5 bases and the J gene lost 0 bases, with 8 bases spanning the gap.

The sample holds a few counts of this clone. The gene calls are TRBV6-5 and TRBJ2-7; the match to TRBD1 covers 8 bases. With 0 bases clipped from V and 3 bases from J, the junction kept 4 bases outside the gene matches. The CDR3 has 15 amino acids. CDR1 is MNHEY and CDR2 is SVGAGI in the germline V gene. CDR3 sequence (DNA): TGTGCCAGCAGTTACTCCCAGGGGGCTTACTACGAGCAGTACTTC. Protein: CASSYSQGAYYEQYF.

The sample holds a few counts of this clone. This sequence joins TRBV7-9 and TRBJ2-7, with D maybe TRBD1 (6 bases). V lost 5 bases and J lost 3, with 17 bases in between. Germline CDR1 is SEHNR and CDR2 is FQNEAQ (reference sequence). This CDR3 contains 15 residues. The CDR3 spells CASSPPGHSFYEQYF. The CDR3 DNA reads as TGTGCCAGCAGCCCCCCGGGACATTCTTTCTACGAGCAGTACTTC.

This clone was seen a handful of times. The chain couples TRBV28 to TRBJ2-7; 11 nucleotides align to TRBD1. Germline V CDR1 and CDR2: MDHEN, SYDVKM. V was clipped by 7 bases and J by 4 bases; unmatched bases: 9. CDR3 length equals 15 residues. As DNA, the CDR3 is TGTGCCAGCACTTCTCCGGGACAGGGGGGGTACGAGCAGTACTTC. Protein product: CASTSPGQGGYEQYF.

This clone was picked up a small number of times. The chain employs TRBV5-1 and TRBJ2-7; the match to TRBD2 covers 10 bases. The CDR3 covers 14 residues. Germline values: CDR1 SGHRS, CDR2 YFSETQ. V gave up 2 bases and J gave up 3 bases; unmatched junction bases: 2. The CDR3 coding sequence is TGCGCCAGCAGCTTCTCTAGCGGGGGCTACGAGCAGTACTTC. It is translated as CASSFSSGGYEQYF.

The rearrangement links TRBV11-2 to TRBJ2-1; 7 bases align to TRBD2. J was trimmed by 4 bases and V by 5 bases; bases with no gene match: 11. The CDR3 covers 16 residues. The germline gives CDR1 SGHAT, CDR2 FQNNGV. Here the CDR3 DNA reads TGTGCCAGCAGCCCTGATGGTGCTAGCGGTTACAATGAGCAGTTCTTC. Translating gives CASSPDGASGYNEQFF.